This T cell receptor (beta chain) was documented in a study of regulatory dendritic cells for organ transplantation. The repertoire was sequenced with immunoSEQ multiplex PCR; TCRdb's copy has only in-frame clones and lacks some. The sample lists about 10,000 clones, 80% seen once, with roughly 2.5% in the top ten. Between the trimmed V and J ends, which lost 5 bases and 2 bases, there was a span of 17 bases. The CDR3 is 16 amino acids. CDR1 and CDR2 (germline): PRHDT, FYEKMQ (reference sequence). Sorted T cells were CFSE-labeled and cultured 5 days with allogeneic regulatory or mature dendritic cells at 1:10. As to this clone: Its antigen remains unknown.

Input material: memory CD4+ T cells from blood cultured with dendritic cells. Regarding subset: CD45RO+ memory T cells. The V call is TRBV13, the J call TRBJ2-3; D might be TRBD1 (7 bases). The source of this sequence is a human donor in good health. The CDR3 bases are TGTGCCAGCAGCACCAGGGGGGACTTATACACAGATACGCAGTATTTT. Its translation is CASSTRGDLYTDTQYF.